A selection of T cell receptor beta chains follows, all from one sample in a study of CD8 T cells in Susac syndrome. MiXCR, applied by TCRdb to the immunoSEQ multiplex PCR reads, yields one record per CDR3 protein. This sample has about 240,000 distinct CDR3 sequences, with 96% found just once. The sequenced sample was CD4+ T cells from PBMCs. These receptor sequences come from a human donor with Susac syndrome. CDR3s include the opening cysteine and the closing phenylalanine or tryptophan. The D gene is left open where the match is weak. Clone size is shown for a subset of rows, as once, few, many or a class of expanded clone.

>TRBJ2-2|once|TRBV24-1|NA
CATSDPDRTGELFF
TGTGCCACCAGTGACCCGGACAGAACCGGGGAGCTGTTTTTT
>TRBJ1-5|NA|TRBV21-1|NA
CASSKAAGYQPQHF
TGTGCCAGCAGCAAAGCGGCCGGGTATCAGCCCCAGCATTTT
>TRBJ1-5|NA|TRBV29-1|TRBD1
CSVRGTGDSNQPQHF
TGCAGCGTCCGAGGGACAGGCGATAGCAATCAGCCCCAGCATTTT
>TRBJ1-3|NA|TRBV30|TRBD1
CAWSPDRVSTGNTIYF
TGTGCCTGGAGTCCGGACAGGGTATCGACTGGAAACACCATATATTTT
>TRBJ1-3|NA|TRBV27|NA
CASSSWGGSSGNTIYF
TGTGCCAGCAGCTCCTGGGGGGGGAGCTCTGGAAACACCATATATTTT
>TRBJ2-3|NA|TRBV2|NA
CASRGGRTSTDTQYF
TGTGCCAGCAGGGGGGGACGGACTAGCACAGATACGCAGTATTTT
>TRBJ1-2|NA|TRBV29-1|NA
CSVDLFVGRDYGYTF
TGCAGCGTTGATCTTTTCGTTGGCAGGGACTATGGCTACACCTTC
>TRBJ2-1|NA|TRBV6-1|NA
CASSERVGRGFHEQFF
TGTGCCAGCAGTGAAAGGGTGGGCAGGGGTTTCCATGAGCAGTTCTTC
>TRBJ1-2|NA|TRBV30|NA
CAWTDTSRSGYTF
TGTGCCTGGACGGACACAAGTCGGAGTGGCTACACCTTC
>TRBJ2-7|NA|TRBV12-3/TRBV12-4|NA
CASSLAKIEQYF
TGTGCCAGCAGTTTAGCGAAGATCGAGCAGTACTTC
>TRBJ2-5|NA|TRBV25-1|TRBD1
CASISARTGAREETQYF
TGTGCCAGCATATCGGCAAGGACAGGGGCGAGGGAAGAGACCCAGTACTTC
>TRBJ2-1|NA|TRBV20-1|NA
CSARGPNEQFF
TGCAGTGCTAGAGGGCCCAATGAGCAGTTCTTC
>TRBJ1-5|NA|TRBV29-1|NA
CSVDAGSNQPQHF
TGCAGCGTTGATGCAGGGTCCAATCAGCCCCAGCATTTT
>TRBJ2-3|NA|TRBV30|TRBD2
CAWTQTGGPTDTQYF
TGTGCCTGGACCCAAACGGGAGGACCCACAGATACGCAGTATTTT
>TRBJ1-2|NA|TRBV30|TRBD1
CAWSGTGGAGGYTF
TGTGCCTGGAGTGGAACAGGGGGCGCCGGTGGCTACACCTTC
>TRBJ2-7|NA|TRBV29-1|NA
CNVEQGSYEQYF
TGCAACGTTGAACAGGGATCCTACGAGCAGTACTTC
>TRBJ2-2|NA|TRBV2|NA
CASSVRGLRTGELFF
TGTGCCAGCAGTGTAAGGGGACTCCGGACCGGGGAGCTGTTTTTT
>TRBJ2-6|NA|TRBV10-3|NA
CATQLQAGANVLTF
TGTGCCACCCAATTACAGGCTGGGGCCAACGTCCTGACTTTC
>TRBJ2-5|NA|TRBV21-1|NA
CASSKGGLAQQETQYF
TGTGCCAGCAGCAAAGGGGGGCTAGCGCAACAAGAGACCCAGTACTTC
>TRBJ1-4|once|TRBV20-1|NA
CSAHRFGREKLFF
TGCAGTGCGCACAGGTTCGGGCGGGAAAAACTGTTTTTT
>TRBJ2-7|NA|TRBV4-1|TRBD2
CASSWNLAGGSSYEQYF
TGCGCCAGCAGCTGGAATTTAGCGGGAGGATCAAGCTACGAGCAGTACTTC
>TRBJ1-2|NA|TRBV4-1|NA
CASSQEAGPGYGYTF
TGCGCCAGCAGCCAAGAGGCAGGTCCAGGCTATGGCTACACCTTC
>TRBJ1-3|NA|TRBV4-1|NA
CASSQRSPLGTIYF
TGCGCCAGCAGCCAACGCAGTCCGTTGGGCACCATATATTTT
>TRBJ1-1|NA|TRBV12-3/TRBV12-4|NA
CASSSRQRRTEAFF
TGTGCCAGCAGTTCCCGGCAGAGACGGACTGAAGCTTTCTTT
>TRBJ2-3|NA|TRBV14|TRBD1
CASSQDYFLGQGARDTQYF
TGTGCCAGCAGCCAAGATTACTTTTTGGGACAGGGGGCAAGGGATACGCAGTATTTT
>TRBJ2-7|NA|TRBV20-1|NA
CSARGPSGEQYF
TGCAGTGCTAGAGGGCCCTCGGGCGAGCAGTACTTC
>TRBJ2-1|NA|TRBV6-5|NA
CASSYQGYEQFF
TGTGCCAGCAGTTACCAAGGCTATGAGCAGTTCTTC
>TRBJ2-7|NA|TRBV29-1|TRBD2
CSAVGLATYEQYF
TGCAGCGCCGTAGGACTAGCGACCTACGAGCAGTACTTC
>TRBJ1-2|once|TRBV7-9|NA
CASSLWELPPDGYTF
TGTGCCAGCAGCTTATGGGAGTTACCGCCGGATGGCTACACCTTC
>TRBJ1-2|NA|TRBV29-1|NA
CSVVVGSYGYTF
TGCAGCGTTGTGGTCGGAAGCTATGGCTACACCTTC
>TRBJ2-2|NA|TRBV5-6|NA
CASSLISHIEGGELFF
TGTGCCAGCAGCTTGATCAGCCACATAGAGGGCGGGGAGCTGTTTTTT
>TRBJ2-2|few|TRBV19|NA
CASSISTGELFF
TGTGCCAGTAGTATTTCGACCGGGGAGCTGTTTTTT
>TRBJ2-7|NA|TRBV20-1|TRBD2
CSAWRRDYSSYEQYF
TGCAGTGCTTGGAGAAGGGACTACAGCTCCTACGAGCAGTACTTC
>TRBJ1-1|NA|TRBV20-1|TRBD1
CSAPKTGVNTEAFF
TGCAGTGCACCAAAGACAGGGGTGAACACTGAAGCTTTCTTT
>TRBJ2-7|NA|TRBV7-9|NA
CASSLMMYEQYF
TGTGCCAGCAGCTTAATGATGTACGAGCAGTACTTC
>TRBJ1-5|NA|TRBV12-3/TRBV12-4|NA
CASSFAGSSQPQHF
TGTGCCAGCAGTTTTGCGGGGAGTAGTCAGCCCCAGCATTTT
>TRBJ2-7|NA|TRBV30|TRBD2
CAWTRLAGVYEQYF
TGTGCCTGGACCCGACTAGCGGGAGTCTACGAGCAGTACTTC
>TRBJ1-2|NA|TRBV10-2|NA
CASSTRASNYGYTF
TGCGCCAGCAGTACCCGGGCCAGCAACTATGGCTACACCTTC
>TRBJ2-7|NA|TRBV29-1|NA
CSVLRDRYEQYF
TGCAGCGTCTTGAGGGACCGCTACGAGCAGTACTTC
>TRBJ2-5|NA|TRBV30|TRBD2
CAWTRGGSLETQYF
TGTGCCTGGACCCGTGGCGGGAGTTTGGAGACCCAGTACTTC
>TRBJ2-7|once|TRBV14|TRBD2
CASSQGLASYEQYF
TGTGCCAGCAGCCAGGGACTAGCGAGCTACGAGCAGTACTTC